Listed here are 17 T cell receptor beta chains from one sample, sequenced in a study of T-cell memory formation after mild COVID-19. From the 5' RACE reads, TCRdb called clonotypes with MiXCR, one entry per CDR3 protein. This table holds 300,000 or so distinct CDR3 sequences, around 15% found once. Sequencing input: PBMCs or a T cell subset sorted from them (not recorded which). All receptors come from a man younger than 35 who had mild COVID-19 (a few samples of this study predate the infection). Cell type and time point are not known.

This clonotype showed up just a few times. The chain carries TRBV29-1 and TRBJ2-2, with 12 positions matching TRBD2. V lost 4 bases and J lost 5; bases outside the gene matches: 2. The germline V gene has CDR1 SQVTM and CDR2 ANQGSEA. The CDR3 extends over 14 amino acids. The CDR3 here is CSVVLAGGTGELFF. CDR3 DNA: TGCAGCGTTGTCCTAGCGGGGGGGACCGGGGAGCTGTTTTTT.

V gene TRBV11-2 combines with J gene TRBJ1-4, with D perhaps TRBD1 (5 bases). Trimming took 5 bases from V and 8 from J, leaving 15 bases between them. Per the germline V gene, CDR1 is SGHAT and CDR2 is FQNNGV. The CDR3 extends over 14 amino acids. The CDR3 region has the DNA TGTGCCAGCAGCCGAGACGGGGGACGGGAAAAACTGTTTTTT. This encodes CASSRDGGREKLFF.

This clonotype occurred many times. The gene calls are TRBV28 and TRBJ2-3, with D possibly TRBD1 on 5 matching bases. The CDR3 contains 13 residues. Per germline, CDR1 MDHEN and CDR2 SYDVKM. Trimming stripped 6 bases from V and 1 base from J, with 8 bases between. The CDR3 protein is CASSRDGTDTQYF. CDR3 sequence (DNA): TGTGCCAGCAGCAGGGATGGCACAGATACGCAGTATTTT.

Only a few counts were recorded for this clonotype. The genes are TRBV27 and TRBJ2-3, with a tentative D call TRBD2 (7 bases). V was trimmed by 10 bases and J by 2 bases, leaving 13 bases between them. This CDR3 is 13 amino acids long. Germline values: CDR1 MNHEY, CDR2 SMNVEV (reference sequence). The CDR3 sequence is CATKGGATDTQYF. DNA of the CDR3: TGTGCCACCAAAGGGGGGGCCACAGATACGCAGTATTTT.

The chain carries TRBV7-9 and TRBJ2-7; D is perhaps TRBD1 (5 bases). In germline, CDR1 is SEHNR, CDR2 FQNEAQ (reference sequence). The ends were cut back, 5 bases at V and 5 bases at J, with 13 bases in the middle. The CDR3 has 13 amino acids. The CDR3 protein is CASSRGTGNEQYV. The CDR3 DNA reads as TGTGCCAGCAGCCGTGGTACAGGCAACGAGCAGTACGTC.

This clonotype was detected many times. The rearrangement uses TRBV5-1 and TRBJ1-3; the D gene is possibly TRBD1 (6 bases). V gave up 4 bases and J gave up 0 bases, with 11 bases separating them. CDR3 length: 15 amino acids. From germline, CDR1 is SGHRS and CDR2 YFSETQ. The CDR3 protein is CASSLGQISGNTIYF. The CDR3 bases are TGCGCCAGCAGCCTGGGACAAATCTCTGGAAACACCATATATTTT.

Only one count was recorded for this clonotype. The chain employs TRBV7-2 and TRBJ2-5, with TRBD1 matching over 7 bases. CDR3 length: 13 amino acids. Germline loops: CDR1 SGHTA, CDR2 FQGNSA. With 4 bases clipped from V and 4 bases from J, the junction kept 3 bases outside the gene matches. As DNA, the CDR3 is TGTGCCAGCAGCTCCTACAGGGGAGAGACCCAGTACTTC. It yields the protein CASSSYRGETQYF.

The rearrangement links TRBV5-1 to TRBJ2-1; TRBD2 aligns across 15 bases. Looked up from germline, CDR1 is SGHRS and CDR2 is YFSETQ. CDR3 length: 16 amino acids. The V gene end was trimmed by 5 bases and the J gene end by 6 bases; junction bases not matched to a gene: 6. CDR3 sequence (DNA): TGCGCCAGCAGTCCACCGGGACTAGCGGGGGGCAATGAGCAGTTCTTC. This encodes CASSPPGLAGGNEQFF.

This clonotype was counted between two and nine times. One junction end does not reproduce the germline sequence, and a read error may be involved. The chain carries TRBV6-5 and TRBJ2-5; the D gene is possibly TRBD2 (6 bases). CDR3 size: 16 residues. CDR1 is MNHEY and CDR2 is SVGAGI in the germline V gene. The CDR3 DNA reads as TGTGCCAGCAGTACACGGGACTCTTGGAACCAGGAGACCCAGTACTTC. Encoded protein: CASSTRDSWNQETQYF.

This chain uses TRBV27 with TRBJ2-3; D is unresolved. Trimming pared 3 bases from V and 5 bases from J, leaving 21 bases between. In germline, CDR1 is MNHEY, CDR2 SMNVEV (reference sequence). CDR3 size: 17 residues. CDR3: CASSLVGTGILGDTQYF. CDR3 nucleotides: TGTGCCAGCAGTTTGGTCGGTACGGGCATATTGGGAGATACGCAGTATTTT.

The rearrangement joins TRBV11-2 to TRBJ2-2; D not certain. With 3 bases removed from V and 5 bases from J, the gap between germline ends came to 10 bases. Germline-derived CDR1 and CDR2 are SGHAT and FQNNGV. There are 14 residues in the CDR3. The CDR3 is CASSFSKATGELFF. The CDR3 DNA reads TGTGCCAGCAGCTTTTCCAAAGCGACCGGGGAGCTGTTTTTT.

This chain links TRBV5-6 with TRBJ2-5, with D possibly matching TRBD1 (6 bases). The CDR3 is 15 amino acids. The V gene lost 1 base and the J gene lost 5 bases, with 15 bases spanning the gap. The germline gives CDR1 SGHDT, CDR2 YYEEEE. CDR3 in amino acids: CASSLPPDQGETQYF. As DNA, the CDR3 is TGTGCCAGCAGCTTGCCTCCGGATCAGGGGGAGACCCAGTACTTC. Full variable domain (rest looked up from reference TRBV5-6 and TRBJ2-5): DAGVTQSPTHLIKTRGQQVTLRCSPKSGHDTVSWYQQALGQGPQFIFQYYEEEERQRGNFPDRFSGHQFPNYSSELNVNALLLGDSALYLCASSLPPDQGETQYFGPGTRLLVL.

This clonotype appeared a few times. The rearrangement joins TRBV24-1 to TRBJ2-2; 11 positions agree with TRBD2. Looked up from germline, CDR1 is KGHDR and CDR2 is SFDVKD. Trimming at V came to 3 bases and at J to 4 bases, leaving 15 bases not matched to a gene. The CDR3 contains 20 residues. CDR3 DNA: TGTGCCACCAGTGATCCATCTTGGGCTAGCGGGGGGTTGAGCACCGGGGAGCTGTTTTTT. It specifies CATSDPSWASGGLSTGELFF.

In its sample, this clonotype was seen a few times. The V gene is TRBV7-9, the J gene TRBJ2-2, with 14 nucleotides matching TRBD2. Germline values: CDR1 SEHNR, CDR2 FQNEAQ (reference sequence). Unmatched junction bases numbered 10, after V lost 0 bases and J lost 4 bases. This CDR3 has 20 residues. The CDR3 sequence is CASSLARGLAGGRGTGELFF. The CDR3 bases are TGTGCCAGCAGCTTAGCGCGTGGACTAGCGGGGGGCCGAGGCACCGGGGAGCTGTTTTTT.

The chain couples TRBV4-3 to TRBJ2-2; 9 bases map to TRBD1. In germline, CDR1 is LGHNA, CDR2 YSLEER. V dropped 0 bases and J dropped 7; count of bases not matched to a gene: 0. The CDR3 extends over 14 amino acids. This CDR3 is CASSQETGGGELFF. In nucleotides, the CDR3 is TGCGCCAGCAGCCAAGAGACAGGGGGCGGGGAGCTGTTTTTT.

At least ten counts were recorded for this clonotype. This chain connects TRBV7-8 to TRBJ2-1; 7 bases align to TRBD2. J gave up 8 bases and V 5 bases, and 18 bases lay outside the gene matches. The germline CDR1 and CDR2 sequences are SGHVS and FQNEAQ. The CDR3 sequence is 17 residues long. This CDR3 reads CASSVGGLGVKNDEQFF. Written as DNA, the CDR3 is TGTGCCAGCAGCGTCGGGGGGTTAGGGGTTAAAAACGATGAGCAGTTCTTC. Complete variable domain (other parts from reference TRBV7-8 and TRBJ2-1): GAGVSQSPRYKVAKRGQDVALRCDPISGHVSLFWYQQALGQGPEFLTYFQNEAQLDKSGLPSDRFFAERPEGSVSTLKIQRTQQEDSAVYLCASSVGGLGVKNDEQFFGPGTRLTVL.

The gene calls are TRBV7-6 and TRBJ2-2, with a possible D match to TRBD2 (6 bases). The CDR3 totals 16 residues. With 5 bases removed from V and 2 bases from J, the gap between germline ends came to 15 bases. Germline loops: CDR1 SGHVS, CDR2 FNYEAQ. The CDR3 DNA sequence: TGTGCCAGCAGCCCCTTTGGCGGGGCAAACACCGGGGAGCTGTTTTTT. Amino acids: CASSPFGGANTGELFF.